This T cell receptor beta chain stems from a study of blood T cells in healthy people across ages. The CDR3 has 15 amino acids. J gave up 4 bases and V 7 bases, and 8 bases lay outside the gene matches. In germline, CDR1 is KGHDR, CDR2 SFDVKD. Using a J-beta primer mix together with a sample-barcoded 5' primer, a second PCR was run for roughly 6 to 12 cycles. In TCRdb, the 5' RACE reads were re-called with MiXCR into one record per CDR3 protein. The sample lists 760,000 or so distinct CDR3 sequences, 20% to 30% seen once, with 9.4% in the top ten. This same sample was also taken into another study, of T cells of mothers and their children. That source reports: Per mother, over 9 million TCR beta CDR3 reads were obtained; per child, about 3 million. The data showed no persistent microchimeric T cell clones.

The sample taken for sequencing was blood. The genes are TRBV24-1 and TRBJ2-2; 7 bases are a match to TRBD1. The receptor comes from a boy aged 10-17 years in good health. The CDR3 coding sequence is TGTGCCACCAGGCCCAAAACAGGGGCCACCGGGGAGCTGTTTTTT. Translation gives CATRPKTGATGELFF.